This T cell receptor (beta chain) is drawn from a study of blood T cell repertoires in COVID-19. Study-level information: PBMCs, B-cell-depleted T cells, or T cells were the source of the cDNA or gDNA that made up the material.

Authors' methods: The authors estimated nucleated cell counts from reference gene primer amplification. The data were produced by immunoSEQ multiplex PCR, yet TCRdb's version contains in-frame clones alone and is incomplete. V, J and clone size are those of that table, while D and trimming were read from the DNA. The sample records over 300,000 clones, around four fifths being singletons. The CDR3 consists of 12 residues. The V gene end was trimmed by 4 bases and the J gene end by 13 bases; junction bases not matched to a gene: 9. This sequence joins TRBV12-3 or TRBV12-4 and TRBJ1-2, with 7 bases matching TRBD1. The sample comprised peripheral blood. The receptor was derived from a woman between 50 and 59 years old with acute or convalescent COVID-19. The chain's CDR3 is CASSSQGDRTTF. The CDR3 nucleotides are TGTGCCAGCAGTTCCCAGGGGGACAGAACCACCTTC.